A single T cell receptor (beta chain) is shown here with its context. The sample has other DNA sequences that encode this CDR3 too. The data stem from a study of beta chain features in type 1 diabetes. The study reverse transcribed the entire isolated RNA, so it sequenced expressed TCRB transcripts. Data came from immunoSEQ multiplex PCR; TCRdb stores just in-frame clones and leaves some out. The profile shows hundreds of thousands of clones, approximately 13% of them singletons. The germline gives CDR1 GTSNPN, CDR2 SVGIG (reference sequence). The CDR3 is 13 residues long. The V and J ends lost 0 bases and 2 bases respectively, with 7 bases between them.

The source of this sequence is a man in his thirties or forties in good health. Source material: naive CD4+ T cells from blood. V is TRBV30 and J is TRBJ1-1, with TRBD1 as a possible D gene (5 bases). The CDR3 sequence: CAWSVGGNTEAFF. DNA of the CDR3: TGTGCCTGGAGTGTTGGGGGAAACACTGAAGCTTTCTTT.